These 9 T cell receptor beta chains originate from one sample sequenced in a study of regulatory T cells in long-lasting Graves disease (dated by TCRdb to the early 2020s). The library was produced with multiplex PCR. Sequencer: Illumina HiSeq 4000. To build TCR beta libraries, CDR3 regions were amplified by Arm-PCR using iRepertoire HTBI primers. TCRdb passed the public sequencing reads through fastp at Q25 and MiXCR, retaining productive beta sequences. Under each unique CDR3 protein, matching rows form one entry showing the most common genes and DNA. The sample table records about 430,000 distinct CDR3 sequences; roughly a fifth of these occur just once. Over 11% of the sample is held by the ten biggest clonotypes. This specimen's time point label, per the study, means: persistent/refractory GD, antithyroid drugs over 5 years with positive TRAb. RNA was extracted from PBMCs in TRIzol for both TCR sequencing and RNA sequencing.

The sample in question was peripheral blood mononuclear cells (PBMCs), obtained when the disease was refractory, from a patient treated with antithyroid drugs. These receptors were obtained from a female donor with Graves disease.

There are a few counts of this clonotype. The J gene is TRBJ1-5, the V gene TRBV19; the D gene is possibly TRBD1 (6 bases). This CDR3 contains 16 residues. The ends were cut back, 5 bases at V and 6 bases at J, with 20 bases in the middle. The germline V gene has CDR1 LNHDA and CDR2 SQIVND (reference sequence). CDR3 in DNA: TGTGCCAGTAGTCACCTACAGGGAAGAGGAGTTCAGCCCCAGCATTTT. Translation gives CASSHLQGRGVQPQHF.

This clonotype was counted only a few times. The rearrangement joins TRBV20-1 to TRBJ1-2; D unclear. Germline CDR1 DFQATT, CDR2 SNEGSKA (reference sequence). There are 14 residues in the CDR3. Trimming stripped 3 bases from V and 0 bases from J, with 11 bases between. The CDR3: CSASLAFANYGYTF. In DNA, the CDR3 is TGCAGTGCTAGCCTCGCATTTGCTAACTATGGCTACACCTTC.

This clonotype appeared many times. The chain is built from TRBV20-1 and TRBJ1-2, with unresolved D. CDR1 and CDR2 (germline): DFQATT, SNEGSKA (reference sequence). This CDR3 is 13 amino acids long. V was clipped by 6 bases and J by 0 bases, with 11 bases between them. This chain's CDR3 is CSAATSSNYGYTF. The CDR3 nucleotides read TGCAGTGCCGCCACTTCTTCTAACTATGGCTACACCTTC.

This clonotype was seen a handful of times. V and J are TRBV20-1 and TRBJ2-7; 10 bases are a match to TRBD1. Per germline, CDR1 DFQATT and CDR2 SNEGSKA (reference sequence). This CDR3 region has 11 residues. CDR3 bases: TGCAGCGGACAGGGGGTCTACGAGCAGTACTTC. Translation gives CSGQGVYEQYF.

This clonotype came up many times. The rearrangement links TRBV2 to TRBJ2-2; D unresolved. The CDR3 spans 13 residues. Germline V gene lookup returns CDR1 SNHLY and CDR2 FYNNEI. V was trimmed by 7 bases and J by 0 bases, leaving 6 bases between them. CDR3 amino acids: CASIQPNTGELFF. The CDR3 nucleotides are TGTGCCAGCATCCAACCGAACACCGGGGAGCTGTTTTTT.

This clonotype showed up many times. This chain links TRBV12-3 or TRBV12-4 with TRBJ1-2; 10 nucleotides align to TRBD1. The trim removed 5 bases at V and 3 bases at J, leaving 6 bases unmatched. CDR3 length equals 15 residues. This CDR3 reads CASSRGQGGYYGYTF. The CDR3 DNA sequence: TGTGCCAGCAGTCGCGGACAGGGGGGTTACTATGGCTACACCTTC.

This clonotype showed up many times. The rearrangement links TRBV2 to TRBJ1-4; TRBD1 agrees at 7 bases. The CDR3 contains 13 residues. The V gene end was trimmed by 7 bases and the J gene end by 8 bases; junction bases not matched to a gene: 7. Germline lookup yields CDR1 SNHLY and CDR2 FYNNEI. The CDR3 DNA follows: TGTGCCAGCACCAGGGGGTCGGGAGAAAAACTGTTTTTT. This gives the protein CASTRGSGEKLFF.

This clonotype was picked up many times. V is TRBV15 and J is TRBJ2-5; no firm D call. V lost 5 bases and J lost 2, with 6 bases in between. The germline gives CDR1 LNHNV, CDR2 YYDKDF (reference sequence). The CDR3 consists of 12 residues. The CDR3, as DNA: TGTGCCACCAGCTCCGGACAAGAGACCCAGTACTTC. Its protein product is CATSSGQETQYF.

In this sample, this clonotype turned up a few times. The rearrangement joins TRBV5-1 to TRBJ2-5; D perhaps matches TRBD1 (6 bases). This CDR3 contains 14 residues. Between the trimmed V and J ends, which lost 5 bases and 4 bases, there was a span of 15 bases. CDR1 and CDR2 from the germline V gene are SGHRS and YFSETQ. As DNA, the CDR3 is TGCGCCAGCAGTACTGGACAGTGGGGAGAGACCCAGTACTTC. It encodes CASSTGQWGETQYF.